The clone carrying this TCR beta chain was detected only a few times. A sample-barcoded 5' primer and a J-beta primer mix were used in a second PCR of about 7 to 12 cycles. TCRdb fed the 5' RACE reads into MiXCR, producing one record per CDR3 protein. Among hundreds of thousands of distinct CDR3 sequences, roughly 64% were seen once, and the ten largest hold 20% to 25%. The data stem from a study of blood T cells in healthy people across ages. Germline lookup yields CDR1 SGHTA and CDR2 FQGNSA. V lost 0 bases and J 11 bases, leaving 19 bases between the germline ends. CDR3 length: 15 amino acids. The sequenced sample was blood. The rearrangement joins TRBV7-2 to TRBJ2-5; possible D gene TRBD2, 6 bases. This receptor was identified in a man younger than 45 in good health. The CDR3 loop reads CASSLAGGPYNEQYF. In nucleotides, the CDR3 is TGTGCCAGCAGCTTAGCGGGAGGACCCTACAATGAGCAGTACTTC. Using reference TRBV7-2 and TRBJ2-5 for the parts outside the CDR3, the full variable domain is GAGVSQSPSNKVTEKGKDVELRCDPISGHTALYWYRQSLGQGLEFLIYFQGNSAPDKSGLPSDRFSAERTGGSVSTLTIQRTQQEDSAVYLCASSLAGGPYNEQYFGPGTRLLVL.